This TCR beta chain was observed in a study of cytomegalovirus exposure and HLA in healthy donors. The study, taken as a whole, reports: Reportedly, diagnosis of cytomegalovirus status by the classifier showed high specificity and sensitivity. The study designated some 180 TCR beta chains cytomegalovirus-associated.

Concerning this clone: Its cognate antigen is unknown.

V was trimmed by 1 base and J by 6 bases, leaving 6 bases between them. Germline loops: CDR1 SGHTA, CDR2 FQGTGA. This CDR3 contains 13 residues. The assay was immunoSEQ multiplex PCR, and TCRdb's table has in-frame clones only and misses some. The data show some 130,000 clones, about 95% seen once. The sample consisted of PBMCs. The TCR originated in a man aged 18 to 30 in good health and CMV-seropositive. V gene TRBV7-3 combines with J gene TRBJ2-2, with a weak D call TRBD2 (5 bases). The CDR3 DNA is TGTGCCAGCAGCTTAAGAGGGCCCGGGGAGCTGTTTTTT. Its protein is CASSLRGPGELFF.